This T cell receptor beta chain was sequenced for a study of shared clonotypes between healthy human individuals. Background on the study: For every donor, three CD4 naive, three CD4 memory, two CD8 naive and one CD8 memory plates were used.

Sequencing used immunoSEQ multiplex PCR; TCRdb keeps in-frame clones, though not all of them. The sample includes about 2.1 million clones, about 92% of them seen just once. Points on this clone: Antigen specificity is unknown.

Germline V lookup: CDR1 MDHEN, CDR2 SYDVKM. The V and J ends lost 4 bases and 2 bases, in that order; junction bases with no gene match: 17. This CDR3 has 19 amino acids. Study results and limitations: Only blood was sampled, and tissue TCR repertoires likely differ from blood ones.

The naive CD8 subset, CD45RO-negative cells positively selected for CCR7, excluded terminally differentiated effector memory CD45RA+ cells. Material: naive CD8+ T cells from PBMCs. This rearrangement joins TRBV28 to TRBJ2-7, with TRBD2 matching over 10 bases. The TCR comes from a man younger than 35 in good health. Some clones in this sample may be carry-over from other donors' samples. CDR3 bases: TGTGCCAGCAGTTCCCTGGATTCTTATAGCGGGAGGTACCCCTACGAGCAGTACTTC. Amino acids: CASSSLDSYSGRYPYEQYF.